This is a list of T cell receptor beta chains from one sample in a study of shared clonotypes between healthy human individuals. Profiling relied on immunoSEQ multiplex PCR, and the TCRdb table lists in-frame clones only, not all of them. This table has about 580,000 clones, more than 95% appearing once. The sequenced material came from naive CD8+ T cells sorted from blood. The receptors stem from a man aged 25-45 years in good health. The CDR3 runs from the conserved cysteine through the conserved F or W. Each record gives: CDR3 length, D gene, V gene, clone size, J gene, CDR3 protein, CDR3 DNA. The D gene is left open where the match is weak. Rows give clone size only sometimes, using once, few, many, or a class for an expanded clone.

16	TRBD1	TRBV29-1	.	TRBJ2-5	CSVMPTDRGGEETQYF	TGCAGCGTCATGCCAACCGACAGGGGGGGTGAGGAGACCCAGTACTTC
18	TRBD2	TRBV7-8	.	TRBJ2-3	CASSSLGGTSGSSDTQYF	TGTGCCAGCAGCTCCCTAGGGGGGACTAGCGGGAGCTCAGATACGCAGTATTTT
15	.	TRBV5-1	once	TRBJ2-7	CASSLLGGDNYEQYF	TGCGCCAGCAGCTTGTTGGGGGGAGACAACTACGAGCAGTACTTC
18	.	TRBV28	.	TRBJ2-5	CASSRKERTTPYQETQYF	TGTGCCAGCAGTCGAAAAGAACGGACTACCCCGTACCAAGAGACCCAGTACTTC
14	TRBD1	TRBV5-4	once	TRBJ1-1	CASSSDRANTEAFF	TGTGCCAGCAGCAGCGACAGGGCCAACACTGAAGCTTTCTTT
12	.	TRBV2	.	TRBJ2-7	CAIRTRQNEQYF	TGTGCCATCCGGACCCGCCAAAACGAGCAGTACTTC
16	.	TRBV7-9	.	TRBJ2-1	CASSRWARKTYNEQFF	TGTGCCAGCAGCCGATGGGCTCGCAAGACCTACAATGAGCAGTTCTTC
16	.	TRBV29-1	.	TRBJ2-1	CSGLKGGENLWNEQFF	TGCAGCGGACTGAAAGGTGGGGAGAACTTGTGGAATGAGCAGTTCTTC
14	TRBD2	TRBV5-4	.	TRBJ2-5	CASSLASGMETQYF	TGTGCCAGCAGCTTGGCTAGCGGGATGGAGACCCAGTACTTC
17	TRBD1	TRBV28	.	TRBJ2-7	CASWERQGAPYPYEQYF	TGTGCCAGCTGGGAAAGACAGGGGGCCCCTTACCCCTACGAGCAGTACTTC
13	.	TRBV29-1	.	TRBJ2-1	CSVGFGPLAEQFF	TGCAGCGTTGGATTCGGCCCCCTAGCGGAGCAGTTCTTC
14	TRBD2	TRBV15	.	TRBJ2-3	CATRFSGGTDTQYF	TGTGCCACCAGATTTAGCGGGGGCACAGATACGCAGTATTTT
16	.	TRBV9	.	TRBJ2-2	CASSVDELYNTGELFF	TGTGCCAGCAGCGTAGATGAACTTTATAACACCGGGGAGCTGTTTTTT
13	.	TRBV6-5	.	TRBJ2-1	CASGPQGYNEQFF	TGTGCCAGCGGGCCCCAGGGCTACAATGAGCAGTTCTTC
15	TRBD2	TRBV2	.	TRBJ2-7	CASIGGRVGSYEQYF	TGTGCCAGCATTGGCGGGAGGGTGGGCTCCTACGAGCAGTACTTC
11	.	TRBV2	.	TRBJ2-7	CASSESGEQYF	TGTGCCAGCAGTGAATCGGGTGAGCAGTACTTC
15	TRBD1	TRBV13	.	TRBJ2-5	CASSPPGQRQETQYF	TGTGCCAGCAGCCCTCCGGGACAGAGACAAGAGACCCAGTACTTC
14	.	TRBV6-1	.	TRBJ1-1	CASSLGGMNTEAFF	TGTGCCAGCAGCCTTGGGGGGATGAACACTGAAGCTTTCTTT
15	TRBD1	TRBV5-1	.	TRBJ2-3	CASSLTDRGPDTQYF	TGCGCCAGCAGCTTGACTGACAGGGGCCCAGATACGCAGTATTTT
18	TRBD2	TRBV7-9	.	TRBJ2-7	CASSSALLTSGSSYEQYF	TGTGCCAGCAGCTCCGCTCTCTTGACTAGCGGGAGCTCCTACGAGCAGTACTTC
11	.	TRBV19	.	TRBJ1-2	CASSIGRDHTF	TGTGCCAGTAGTATTGGCAGGGACCACACCTTC